This TCR beta chain is drawn from a study of a mutant IDH1 vaccine in newly diagnosed glioma. Across the study: Standard pretreatment was either radiotherapy, temozolomide, or, for most, radiochemotherapy with temozolomide.

V was trimmed by 0 bases and J by 1 base, leaving 12 bases between them. The length of the CDR3 is 16 residues. Germline CDR1 reads LGHNT; CDR2 reads FRNRAP. A note on this clone: Its antigen is undetermined.

Assay used: immunoSEQ multiplex PCR; TCRdb lists only in-frame clones, some missing. The table records approximately 32,000 clones, over 85% of them present only once. Time point in this sample: week 47, end of study. The content of each vaccine dose was 300 ug of mutant IDH1 20-mer peptide, and topical imiquimod accompanied it. The source was PBMCs, collected from a glioma patient whose treatment included an IDH1 peptide vaccine. The J gene is TRBJ1-2, the V gene TRBV12-5; weak D call: TRBD1 (6 bases). This TCR derives from a man aged 35 to 55 with glioma. CDR3 DNA: TGTGCTAGTGGTTTGGTAACAGGGAGGGGTAACTATGGCTACACCTTC. Translated, it gives CASGLVTGRGNYGYTF.